A single sample is the source of the 17 T cell receptor beta chains below, sequenced in a study of T-cell reconstitution after alpha-beta-depleted transplantation in children. Researchers prepared the TCRbeta library using unique molecular identifiers, the study reports. Each CDR3 protein is one row after TCRdb ran MiXCR on the PCR reads. The repertoire includes over 85,000 distinct CDR3 sequences, 6% to 9% of them detected once, and around 17% sits in the top ten. The sequences come from PBMCs, collected before TCRalphabeta/CD19-depleted stem cell transplant. Receptors were obtained from a boy between 2 and 10 years old with acute lymphoblastic leukemia, due to receive a stem cell transplant.

The sample holds many counts of this clonotype. The chain combines TRBV19 with TRBJ2-1, with 12 nucleotides matching TRBD1. The CDR3 totals 16 residues. CDR1 and CDR2 (germline): LNHDA, SQIVND (reference sequence). Unmatched junction bases numbered 7, after V lost 5 bases and J lost 5 bases. This CDR3 is CASSLGTGGWNNEQFF. In nucleotides, the CDR3 is TGTGCCAGTAGTCTAGGGACAGGGGGCTGGAACAATGAGCAGTTCTTC.

This clonotype occurred many times. This chain links TRBV5-1 with TRBJ1-6; no clear D. Per germline, CDR1 SGHRS and CDR2 YFSETQ. This CDR3 is built from 15 residues. Trimming cost V 0 bases and J 10 bases, with 14 bases left between them. The CDR3 is CASSLGAGAESPLHF. The CDR3 DNA reads as TGCGCCAGCAGCTTGGGGGCAGGCGCGGAATCACCCCTCCACTTT.

The CDR3 DNA sequence: TGTGCCAGCAGCTTGGGGAACAATGAGCAGTTCTTC. As protein: CASSLGNNEQFF. The chain recombines TRBV5-6 with TRBJ2-1, with D unclear. The germline CDR1 and CDR2 sequences are SGHDT and YYEEEE. V was clipped by 0 bases and J by 5 bases, with 3 bases between them. This CDR3 spans 12 amino acids.

This clonotype was picked up many times. The CDR3 DNA sequence: TGCAGCGTTCTACGGGGCGGGAACACTGAAGCTTTCTTT. Translated, it gives CSVLRGGNTEAFF. This sequence joins TRBV29-1 and TRBJ1-1; possible D gene TRBD1, 5 bases. This CDR3 has 13 residues. Trimming shortened V by 5 bases and J by 1 base, and 11 bases separated the two germline ends. CDR1 and CDR2 from the germline V gene are SQVTM and ANQGSEA.

There are many counts of this clonotype. V is TRBV6-2 or TRBV6-3 and J is TRBJ1-1, with TRBD1 matching 7 bases. The V gene's germline CDR1 is MNHEY and CDR2 SVGEGT. The CDR3 spans 12 residues. The V and J ends lost 3 bases and 11 bases, in that order; junction bases with no gene match: 6. The CDR3 coding sequence is TGTGCCAGCAGTTATTGGGACAGAGTGGCTTTCTTT. It encodes CASSYWDRVAFF.

This clonotype came up many times. The V call is TRBV3-1, the J call TRBJ2-5; no reliable D call. In germline, CDR1 is LGHDT, CDR2 YNNKEL (reference sequence). Trimming stripped 4 bases from V and 4 bases from J, with 7 bases between. The CDR3 runs to 12 residues. The CDR3 spells CASSPSRETQYF. CDR3 nucleotide sequence: TGTGCCAGCAGCCCGTCCCGAGAGACCCAGTACTTC.

This clonotype occurred a few times. This could be a read error, since a much larger clone is one nucleotide away. V usage is TRBV24-1 and J usage is TRBJ2-2; D is possibly TRBD1 (5 bases). V shed 4 bases and J shed 3 bases, with 5 bases lying between them. The CDR3 extends over 13 amino acids. Germline V gene sequence: CDR1 KGHDR, CDR2 SFDVKD. The CDR3 coding sequence is TGTGCCACCAGTGACAGGGACACCGGGGAGCTGTTTTTT. Its protein product is CATSDRDTGELFF.

This clonotype was detected only a few times. The rearrangement joins TRBV3-1 to TRBJ2-2; perhaps D is TRBD1 or TRBD2 (5 bases each). From germline, CDR1 is LGHDT and CDR2 YNNKEL (reference sequence). CDR3 length: 14 residues. V lost 6 bases, J lost 6 bases, and 14 bases lay in between. The CDR3 region is CASSSSVGAGELFF. The CDR3 nucleotides read TGTGCCAGCAGTAGTAGCGTAGGGGCCGGGGAGCTGTTTTTT.

In this sample, this clonotype turned up many times. The rearrangement links TRBV5-5 to TRBJ1-1; the D gene is possibly TRBD1 (6 bases). Germline loops: CDR1 SGHKS, CDR2 YYEKEE (reference sequence). The V and J ends lost 0 bases and 5 bases respectively, with 11 bases between them. The CDR3 extends over 14 amino acids. The CDR3 here is CASSLEGGGTEAFF. Written as DNA, the CDR3 is TGTGCCAGCAGCTTGGAGGGGGGCGGAACTGAAGCTTTCTTT. The variable domain in full, completed from reference TRBV5-5 and TRBJ1-1, reads DAGVTQSPTHLIKTRGQQVTLRCSPISGHKSVSWYQQVLGQGPQFIFQYYEKEERGRGNFPDRFSARQFPNYSSELNVNALLLGDSALYLCASSLEGGGTEAFFGQGTRLTVV.

The chain combines TRBV10-3 with TRBJ2-3, with 9 bases that match TRBD1. Germline loops: CDR1 ENHRY, CDR2 SYGVKD. Trimming took 6 bases from V and 6 from J; bases not matched to a gene: 7. This CDR3 has 14 amino acids. This CDR3 is CAIRDRGTRDTQYF. The CDR3 DNA reads as TGTGCCATCAGGGACAGGGGTACGAGGGATACGCAGTATTTT.

This clonotype was detected ten times or more. The chain has TRBV9 and TRBJ2-2; a possible D gene is TRBD2 (5 bases). CDR1 is SGDLS and CDR2 is YYNGEE in the germline V gene. The CDR3 length is 12 residues. The V gene lost 7 bases and the J gene lost 10 bases, with 14 bases spanning the gap. CDR3 nucleotide sequence: TGTGCCAGCGACGGACCGGAGGAGGAGCTGTTTTTT. This encodes CASDGPEEELFF.

This clonotype turned up a few times. The chain joins TRBV27 to TRBJ2-7; tentatively, D is TRBD1 or TRBD2 (6 bases each). From germline, CDR1 is MNHEY and CDR2 SMNVEV (reference sequence). This CDR3 contains 17 residues. The V end lost 7 bases, the J end lost 5 bases, and 27 bases lay between the germline ends. The CDR3 DNA follows: TGTGCCAGCACCAAATACTTCCGGGGGCAGGGCTATCACGAGCAGTACTTC. It codes for CASTKYFRGQGYHEQYF.

This clonotype has at least ten counts. The chain recombines TRBV7-8 with TRBJ2-2, with D maybe TRBD1 (5 bases). Germline V gene data show CDR1 as SGHVS and CDR2 as FQNEAQ. The CDR3 extends over 12 amino acids. V lost 5 bases and J lost 7, with 8 bases in between. The CDR3 DNA reads TGTGCCAGCAGCCCAAGGGGCGGGGAGCTGTTTTTT. Amino acids: CASSPRGGELFF.

In its sample, this clonotype was seen a few times. The chain links TRBV6-2 or TRBV6-3 to TRBJ2-1; 8 bases align to TRBD2. Germline trimming cut 2 bases from V and 3 bases from J; bases unmatched to any gene: 9. This CDR3 has 17 amino acids. The germline CDR1 and CDR2 sequences are MNHEY and SVGEGT. CDR3 nucleotides: TGTGCCAGCAGTTACGGTCCGGGGGGGGGCAGCTACAATGAGCAGTTCTTC. Its protein product is CASSYGPGGGSYNEQFF.

The V gene is TRBV5-1, the J gene TRBJ1-1; D is uncertain. Germline V gives CDR1 SGHRS, CDR2 YFSETQ. V gave up 5 bases and J gave up 5 bases, with 22 bases separating them. The CDR3 totals 16 residues. This CDR3 is CASRTVIKGVWTEAFF. CDR3 nucleotide sequence: TGCGCCAGCAGAACGGTAATTAAGGGAGTTTGGACTGAAGCTTTCTTT.

This clonotype appeared a few times. The rearrangement joins TRBV4-1 to TRBJ2-1; D gene ambiguous. There are 15 residues in the CDR3. V lost 0 bases and J 5 bases, leaving 11 bases between the germline ends. Germline CDR1 reads MGHRA; CDR2 reads YSYEKL. CDR3 nucleotides: TGCGCCAGCAGCCAAGAAGGTGCGCAGAACAATGAGCAGTTCTTC. The encoded protein is CASSQEGAQNNEQFF.

The table lists this clonotype with a few counts. The rearrangement joins TRBV11-2 to TRBJ2-5; 11 nucleotides align to TRBD2. The J segment lost 2 bases and the V segment lost 1 base, leaving 9 bases of the junction unmatched. Germline loops: CDR1 SGHAT, CDR2 FQNNGV. CDR3 length: 18 residues. CDR3 sequence: CASSLVELAGDPQETQYF. CDR3 DNA sequence: TGTGCCAGCAGCTTAGTAGAACTAGCGGGGGACCCACAAGAGACCCAGTACTTC.